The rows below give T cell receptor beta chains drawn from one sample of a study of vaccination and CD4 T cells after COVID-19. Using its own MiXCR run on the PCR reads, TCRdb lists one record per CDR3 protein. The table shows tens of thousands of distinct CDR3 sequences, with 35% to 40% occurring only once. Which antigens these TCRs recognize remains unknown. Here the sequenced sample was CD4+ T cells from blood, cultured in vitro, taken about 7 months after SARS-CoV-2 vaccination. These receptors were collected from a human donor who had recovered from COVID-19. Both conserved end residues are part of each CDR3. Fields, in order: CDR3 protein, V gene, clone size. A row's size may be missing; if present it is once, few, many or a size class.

CDR3 protein: CATSDSSRGAVAGANVLTF
V gene: TRBV24-1
clone size: NA

CDR3 protein: CSAPLRGRGGYTF
V gene: TRBV20-1
clone size: few

CDR3 protein: CASSLFGGDTEAFF
V gene: TRBV7-9
clone size: NA

CDR3 protein: CASSYLLRIYSNQPQHF
V gene: TRBV6-2/TRBV6-3
clone size: NA

CDR3 protein: CSARGDREQHF
V gene: TRBV20-1
clone size: few

CDR3 protein: CSARDPRKQGTEAFF
V gene: TRBV20-1
clone size: medium-sized

CDR3 protein: CASSWGKAGSPLHF
V gene: TRBV5-1
clone size: NA

CDR3 protein: CASSLGIWLASPYEQYF
V gene: TRBV7-8
clone size: NA

CDR3 protein: CSAPRRPNYGYTF
V gene: TRBV20-1
clone size: few

CDR3 protein: CAISESPGKRDSPLHF
V gene: TRBV10-3
clone size: few

CDR3 protein: CASSSTPQETQYF
V gene: TRBV5-1
clone size: NA

CDR3 protein: CASSQDRVSTDTQYF
V gene: TRBV4-2
clone size: NA

CDR3 protein: CASSLTGQANYGYTF
V gene: TRBV6-4
clone size: NA

CDR3 protein: CASSAGTGTFYEQYF
V gene: TRBV6-1
clone size: NA

CDR3 protein: CSVANPGQGGNQPQHF
V gene: TRBV29-1
clone size: NA

CDR3 protein: CSAGGGSTDTQYF
V gene: TRBV20-1
clone size: NA

CDR3 protein: CSVRGGTADQPQHF
V gene: TRBV20-1
clone size: NA

CDR3 protein: CASSYDPGSNQPQHF
V gene: TRBV6-5
clone size: few

CDR3 protein: CSAPTPDWVNNEQFF
V gene: TRBV20-1
clone size: NA

CDR3 protein: CASRPLGRGRATDTQYF
V gene: TRBV6-1
clone size: NA

CDR3 protein: CASSLWGNQPQHF
V gene: TRBV27
clone size: NA

CDR3 protein: CASSPSGTEKYEQYF
V gene: TRBV28
clone size: few

CDR3 protein: CASSIVVYNEQFF
V gene: TRBV19
clone size: NA

CDR3 protein: CASSRRMETQYF
V gene: TRBV18
clone size: NA

CDR3 protein: CASSLSRASDTQYF
V gene: TRBV7-3
clone size: NA

CDR3 protein: CASSISEQFF
V gene: TRBV21-1
clone size: NA

CDR3 protein: CASSTRTGTSSRAYEQYF
V gene: TRBV7-6
clone size: few

CDR3 protein: CASRTQGRDNSPLHF
V gene: TRBV6-1
clone size: few

CDR3 protein: CASSGTLVTYEQYF
V gene: TRBV6-1
clone size: NA

CDR3 protein: CSASLRYNEQFF
V gene: TRBV20-1
clone size: NA

CDR3 protein: CASSSAGLSPLHF
V gene: TRBV7-9
clone size: NA

CDR3 protein: CASSLQAADQPQHF
V gene: TRBV7-8
clone size: NA

CDR3 protein: CASSPGPRPYNEQFF
V gene: TRBV7-3
clone size: NA

CDR3 protein: CASTRGRLNTEAFF
V gene: TRBV6-1
clone size: NA

CDR3 protein: CSAAGHWNTEAFF
V gene: TRBV20-1
clone size: few

CDR3 protein: CASSLVGSGGANEQFF
V gene: TRBV7-8
clone size: NA

CDR3 protein: CASSLGILGLAGDEQFF
V gene: TRBV7-2
clone size: NA

CDR3 protein: CASSFRVGGVGETGELFF
V gene: TRBV7-6
clone size: few

CDR3 protein: CASSIGTSPDTQYF
V gene: TRBV19
clone size: medium-sized

CDR3 protein: CATGGEGGNQPQHF
V gene: TRBV24-1
clone size: few

CDR3 protein: CSAQGVDDYGYTF
V gene: TRBV20-1
clone size: NA

CDR3 protein: CASSESTWADTQYF
V gene: TRBV2
clone size: NA